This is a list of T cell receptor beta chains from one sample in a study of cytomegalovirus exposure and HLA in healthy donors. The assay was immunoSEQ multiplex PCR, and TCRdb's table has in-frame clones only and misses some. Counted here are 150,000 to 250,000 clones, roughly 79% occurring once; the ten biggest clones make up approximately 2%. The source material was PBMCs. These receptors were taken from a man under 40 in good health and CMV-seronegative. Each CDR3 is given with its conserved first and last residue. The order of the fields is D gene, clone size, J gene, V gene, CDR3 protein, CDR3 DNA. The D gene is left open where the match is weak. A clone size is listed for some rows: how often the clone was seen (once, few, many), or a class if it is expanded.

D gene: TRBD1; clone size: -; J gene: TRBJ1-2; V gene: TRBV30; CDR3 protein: CAKFNRGGYTF; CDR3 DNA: TGTGCTAAATTTAACAGGGGTGGCTACACCTTC
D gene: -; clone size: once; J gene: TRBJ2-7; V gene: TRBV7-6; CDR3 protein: CASSRGEYEQYF; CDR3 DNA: TGTGCCAGCAGCCGGGGTGAATACGAGCAGTACTTC
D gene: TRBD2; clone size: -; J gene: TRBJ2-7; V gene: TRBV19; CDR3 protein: CASSIGRGDEQYF; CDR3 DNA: TGTGCCAGTAGTATTGGTCGGGGGGACGAGCAGTACTTC
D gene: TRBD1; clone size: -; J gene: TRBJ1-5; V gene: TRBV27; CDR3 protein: CASSLKTGLNQPQHF; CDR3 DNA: TGTGCCAGCAGTTTAAAGACAGGGCTCAATCAGCCCCAGCATTTT
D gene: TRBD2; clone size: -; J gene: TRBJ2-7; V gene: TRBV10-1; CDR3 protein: CASSGSSGAEQYF; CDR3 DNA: TGCGCCAGCAGTGGGTCTAGCGGAGCCGAGCAGTACTTC
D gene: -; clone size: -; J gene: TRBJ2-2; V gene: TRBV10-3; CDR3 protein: CAISVEGVTGELFF; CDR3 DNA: TGTGCCATCAGTGTTGAGGGGGTCACCGGGGAGCTGTTTTTT
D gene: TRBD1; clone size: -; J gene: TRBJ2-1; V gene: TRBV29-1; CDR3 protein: CSVTGTAYNEQFF; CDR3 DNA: TGCAGCGTCACCGGGACAGCTTACAATGAGCAGTTCTTC
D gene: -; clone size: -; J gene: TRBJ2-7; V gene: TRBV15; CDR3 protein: CATSRDQGPYYEQYF; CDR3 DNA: TGTGCCACCAGCAGAGATCAGGGTCCTTACTACGAGCAGTACTTC
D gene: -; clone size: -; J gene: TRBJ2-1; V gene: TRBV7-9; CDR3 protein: CASSSGGRRQFF; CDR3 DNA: TGTGCCAGCAGCTCCGGTGGGAGGCGGCAGTTCTTC
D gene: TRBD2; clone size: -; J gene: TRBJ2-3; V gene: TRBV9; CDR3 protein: CASSLGGRGVDTQYF; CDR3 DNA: TGTGCCAGCTCCTTAGGCGGGAGAGGAGTAGATACGCAGTATTTT
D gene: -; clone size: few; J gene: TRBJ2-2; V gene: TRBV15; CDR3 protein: CASRQVNTGELFF; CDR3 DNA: TGTGCTTCGAGACAGGTTAACACCGGGGAGCTGTTTTTT
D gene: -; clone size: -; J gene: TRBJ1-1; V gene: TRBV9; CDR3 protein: CASSLISRGNTEAFF; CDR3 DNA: TGTGCCAGCAGCCTAATCTCACGGGGGAACACTGAAGCTTTCTTT
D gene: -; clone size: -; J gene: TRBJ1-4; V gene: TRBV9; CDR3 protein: CASSAPDGGVSQTNEKLFF; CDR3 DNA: TGTGCCAGCAGCGCCCCCGATGGGGGGGTAAGTCAAACTAATGAAAAACTGTTTTTT
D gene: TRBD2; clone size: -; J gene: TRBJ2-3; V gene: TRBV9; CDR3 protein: CASSPTRTSGLTGLTDTQYF; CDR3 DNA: TGTGCCAGCAGCCCTACACGGACTAGCGGGCTCACGGGATTGACAGATACGCAGTATTTT
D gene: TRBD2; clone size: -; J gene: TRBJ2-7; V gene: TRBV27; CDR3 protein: CATSGLADYEQYF; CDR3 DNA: TGTGCCACCTCCGGACTAGCGGACTACGAGCAGTACTTC